The T cell receptor (beta chain) under discussion was sequenced for a study of CXCR3-negative and CXCR3-positive naive CD8 T cells. The V gene's germline CDR1 is SGHVS and CDR2 FNYEAQ. The CDR3 has 18 residues. The TRB cDNA libraries were prepared by 5' RACE with UMI labels. One entry per CDR3 protein, without DNA, is what TCRdb gives after re-calling the 5' RACE reads. The sample's table shows over 45,000 distinct CDR3 sequences. Sample: naive CXCR3- CD8+ T cells from blood. Sample subset: CD45RO-CCR7+CD27+CD95- naive CD8+ T cells lacking CXCR3 (TNR3-). V is TRBV7-6 and J is TRBJ2-3; TCRdb outputs TRBD2, but without DNA this stays unchecked. This TCR came from a human donor in good health. Some clones in this sample may be carry-over from other donors' samples. CDR3 loop: CASSLGVSGGLFTDTQYF.